A single sample gave rise to the 9 T cell receptor beta chains below, sequenced in a study of shared clonotypes between healthy human individuals (TCRdb year 2020). The receptor library was made with the immunoSEQ multiplex PCR assay. The immuneACCESS repertoire file appears here via TCRdb, limited to in-frame rearrangements. These files lack a portion of the clones; in checked studies, under half of the deficit traces to unresolved V genes, and the cause of the others is not known. The sample table records about 1.5 million clones; approximately 98% of these occur just once. Of the sample, approximately 0.44% is held by the ten largest clones. The sequencing input was naive CD4+ T cells sorted from blood. In the paper's terms, the cell subset or site label means: CD45RA+ positively selected. These receptors all stem from a young man in good health.

The rearrangement links TRBV28 to TRBJ2-7; D could derive from TRBD1 or TRBD2 (5 bases each). The ends were cut back, 2 bases at V and 4 bases at J, with 12 bases in the middle. The germline gives CDR1 MDHEN, CDR2 SYDVKM. The CDR3 totals 14 residues. CDR3 sequence: CASSLVGDHYEQYF. CDR3 sequence (DNA): TGTGCCAGCAGTTTAGTAGGGGACCATTACGAGCAGTACTTC.

This clone was counted once. This rearrangement joins TRBV9 to TRBJ2-7; tentative D call: TRBD2 (6 bases). CDR3 length: 15 residues. Germline values: CDR1 SGDLS, CDR2 YYNGEE. Trimming removed 9 bases at V and 7 bases at J, with 26 bases between. The CDR3 DNA follows: TGTGCCACAGGCAGGTTGGCTAGCGTCCGGGGAGAGCAGTACTTC. It translates to CATGRLASVRGEQYF.

The genes are TRBV7-9 and TRBJ2-7; D is unresolved. Germline loops: CDR1 SEHNR, CDR2 FQNEAQ (reference sequence). The V and J ends lost 10 bases and 1 base respectively, with 20 bases between them. The CDR3 runs to 15 residues. The DNA of the CDR3 is TGTGCCATCTCATTCAGTGGGGTGGGATCCTACGAGCAGTACTTC. Translating gives CAISFSGVGSYEQYF. Full variable domain (outside the CDR3, taken from reference TRBV7-9 and TRBJ2-7): DTGVSQNPRHKITKRGQNVTFRCDPISEHNRLYWYRQTLGQGPEFLTYFQNEAQLEKSRLLSDRFSAERPKGSFSTLEIQRTEQGDSAMYLCAISFSGVGSYEQYFGPGTRLTVT.

The chain has TRBV7-2 and TRBJ2-3; either TRBD1 or TRBD2 may fit D (5 bases each). The CDR3 consists of 16 residues. Trimming left V 0 bases short and J 1 base short, with 11 bases between. CDR1 and CDR2 (germline): SGHTA, FQGNSA. The CDR3 DNA sequence: TGTGCCAGCAGCTTAGCGACGGGGACCCGCACAGATACGCAGTATTTT. Its translation is CASSLATGTRTDTQYF.

The gene calls are TRBV6-4 and TRBJ2-1; D is undetermined. V lost 6 bases and J lost 5, with 11 bases in between. The CDR3 totals 13 residues. The germline V gene has CDR1 MRHNA and CDR2 SNTAGT. Here the CDR3 reads CASSQVIDNEQFF. DNA for the CDR3: TGTGCCAGCAGCCAAGTAATCGACAATGAGCAGTTCTTC.

V is TRBV29-1 and J is TRBJ2-5; 7 positions match TRBD2. V was clipped by 8 bases and J by 4 bases; unmatched bases: 7. The germline CDR1 and CDR2 sequences are SQVTM and ANQGSEA. The CDR3 length is 12 residues. CDR3 sequence (DNA): TGCAGCTCTTTTGGCGGGGGAGAGACCCAGTACTTC. Translating it yields CSSFGGGETQYF.

This chain joins TRBV19 and TRBJ1-2; D is unclear. With 4 bases removed from V and 5 bases from J, the gap between germline ends came to 8 bases. The germline CDR1 and CDR2 sequences are LNHDA and SQIVND (reference sequence). The CDR3 contains 12 residues. The CDR3 spells CASSSTVYGYTF. CDR3 DNA sequence: TGTGCCAGTAGTAGCACAGTGTATGGCTACACCTTC.

The CDR3 loop is CASSLGLGGAEAFF. In DNA, the CDR3 is TGTGCCAGCAGCTTGGGGCTCGGGGGGGCTGAAGCTTTCTTT. The chain links TRBV5-4 to TRBJ1-1, with D perhaps matching TRBD1 (5 bases). Deletions cut 0 bases from V and 6 bases from J, with 12 bases between. Germline values: CDR1 SGHNT, CDR2 YYREEE (reference sequence). The CDR3 length is 14 residues.

The chain uses TRBV28 and TRBJ2-1, with 7 bases fitting TRBD2. Germline V CDR1 and CDR2: MDHEN, SYDVKM. The J segment lost 4 bases and the V segment lost 3 bases, leaving 12 bases of the junction unmatched. The CDR3 is made up of 17 amino acids. This CDR3 reads CASSLEPPREGYNEQFF. In DNA, the CDR3 is TGTGCCAGCAGTTTGGAGCCCCCCAGGGAGGGGTACAATGAGCAGTTCTTC. Drawing the rest from reference TRBV28 and TRBJ2-1, the complete variable domain is DVKVTQSSRYLVKRTGEKVFLECVQDMDHENMFWYRQDPGLGLRLIYFSYDVKMKEKGDIPEGYSVSREKKERFSLILESASTNQTSMYLCASSLEPPREGYNEQFFGPGTRLTVL.